This T cell receptor beta chain was obtained from a study of cytomegalovirus exposure and HLA in healthy donors. Looking at the study overall: Earlier, 150 million to 200 million T cells were analyzed, and 90 million to 140 million unique TCR beta sequences were found among them.

The germline CDR1 and CDR2 sequences are SGHRS and YFSETQ. V lost 1 base and J 3 bases, leaving 11 bases between the germline ends. This CDR3 spans 15 amino acids. PCR primers comprised 60 Vbeta and 13 Jbeta primers. This table comes from immunoSEQ multiplex PCR, and its TCRdb copy is limited to in-frame clones, with some not included. In the table there are 150,000 to 200,000 clones, 68% of which are singletons. Study-level findings and limits: In a later analysis, TCR beta V- and J-gene trimming was associated with a missense DCLRE1C variant. The study put 150 to 200 TCR beta chains on its list as cytomegalovirus-associated. Researchers reported in a later analysis that common viral pathogens appeared linked to several top clusters.

Details on this clone: Its specificity is not known.

This sequence was found in a man aged 50 to 60 in good health and CMV-seronegative. This chain links TRBV5-1 with TRBJ1-3; D gene uncertain. Material for sequencing was PBMCs. The CDR3 is CASSLSGARGNTIYF. The CDR3 bases are TGCGCCAGCAGCTTGAGCGGAGCTCGTGGAAACACCATATATTTT.